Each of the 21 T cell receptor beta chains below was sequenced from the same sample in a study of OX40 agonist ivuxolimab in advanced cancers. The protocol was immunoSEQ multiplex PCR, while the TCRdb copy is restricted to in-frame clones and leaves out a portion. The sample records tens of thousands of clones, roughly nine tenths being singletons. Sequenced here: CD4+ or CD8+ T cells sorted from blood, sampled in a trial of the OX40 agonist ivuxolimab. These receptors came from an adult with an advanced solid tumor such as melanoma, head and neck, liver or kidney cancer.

Written as DNA, the CDR3 is TGTGCCAGCACCACGCTCGGACTAGCGGGAACCTTAGATTTCGAGCAGTACTTC. It specifies CASTTLGLAGTLDFEQYF. This rearrangement joins TRBV5-5 to TRBJ2-7, with TRBD2 matching 12 bases. V dropped 6 bases and J dropped 6; count of bases not matched to a gene: 19. CDR3 length: 18 residues. Germline assignment: CDR1 SGHKS and CDR2 YYEKEE (reference sequence).

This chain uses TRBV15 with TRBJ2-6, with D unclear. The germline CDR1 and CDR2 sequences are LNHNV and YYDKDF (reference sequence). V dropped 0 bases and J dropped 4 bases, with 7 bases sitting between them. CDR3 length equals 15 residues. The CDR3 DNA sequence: TGTGCCACCAGCAGAGATGTAGGGGGGGCCAACGTCCTGACTTTC. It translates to CATSRDVGGANVLTF.

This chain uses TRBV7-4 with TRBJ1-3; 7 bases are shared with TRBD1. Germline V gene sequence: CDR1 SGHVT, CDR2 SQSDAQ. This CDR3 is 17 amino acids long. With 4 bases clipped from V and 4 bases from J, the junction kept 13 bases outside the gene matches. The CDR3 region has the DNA TGTGCCAGCAGCTGCCGGGCCGACAGGGTAGTAGGAAACACCATATATTTT. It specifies CASSCRADRVVGNTIYF. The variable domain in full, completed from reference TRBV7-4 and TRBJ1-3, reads GAGVSQSPRYKVAKRGRDVALRCDSISGHVTLYWYRQTLGQGSEVLTYSQSDAQRDKSGRPSGRFSAERPERSVSTLKIQRTEQGDSAVYLCASSCRADRVVGNTIYFGEGSWLTVV.

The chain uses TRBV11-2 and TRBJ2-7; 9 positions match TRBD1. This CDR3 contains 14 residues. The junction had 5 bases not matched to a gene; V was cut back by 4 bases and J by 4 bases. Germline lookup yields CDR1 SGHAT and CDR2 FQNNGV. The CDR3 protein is CASSSGQGSYEQYF. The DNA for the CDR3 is TGTGCCAGCAGCTCCGGACAGGGGTCGTACGAGCAGTACTTC.

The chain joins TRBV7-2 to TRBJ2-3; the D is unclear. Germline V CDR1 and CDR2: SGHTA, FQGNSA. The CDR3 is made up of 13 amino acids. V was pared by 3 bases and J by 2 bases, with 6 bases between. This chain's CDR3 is CASSFSDTDTQYF. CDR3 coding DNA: TGTGCCAGCAGCTTCTCAGACACAGATACGCAGTATTTT.

As DNA, the CDR3 is TGCGCCAGCAGCCCCTTGGAGGGGGTAACTGAAGCTTTCTTT. Protein sequence: CASSPLEGVTEAFF. This sequence joins TRBV5-1 and TRBJ1-1, with D possibly being TRBD1 (6 bases). Germline CDR1 is SGHRS and CDR2 is YFSETQ. V was pared by 4 bases and J by 5 bases, with 15 bases between. This CDR3 is 14 amino acids long. Using reference TRBV5-1 and TRBJ1-1 for the parts outside the CDR3, the full variable domain is KAGVTQTPRYLIKTRGQQVTLSCSPISGHRSVSWYQQTPGQGLQFLFEYFSETQRNKGNFPGRFSGRQFSNSRSEMNVSTLELGDSALYLCASSPLEGVTEAFFGQGTRLTVV.

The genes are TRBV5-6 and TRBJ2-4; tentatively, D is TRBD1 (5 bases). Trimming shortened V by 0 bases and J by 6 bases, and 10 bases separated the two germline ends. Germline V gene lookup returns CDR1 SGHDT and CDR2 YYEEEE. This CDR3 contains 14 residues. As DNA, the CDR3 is TGTGCCAGCAGCTTGGAAGGGGAACCAAACATTCAGTACTTC. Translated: CASSLEGEPNIQYF.

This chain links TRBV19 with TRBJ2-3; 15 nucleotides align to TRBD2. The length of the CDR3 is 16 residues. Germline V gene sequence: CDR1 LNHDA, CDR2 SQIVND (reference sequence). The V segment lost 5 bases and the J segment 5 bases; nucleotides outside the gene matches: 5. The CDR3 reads CASSAGLAGGGDTQYF. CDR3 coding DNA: TGTGCCAGTAGTGCGGGACTAGCGGGAGGCGGAGATACGCAGTATTTT.

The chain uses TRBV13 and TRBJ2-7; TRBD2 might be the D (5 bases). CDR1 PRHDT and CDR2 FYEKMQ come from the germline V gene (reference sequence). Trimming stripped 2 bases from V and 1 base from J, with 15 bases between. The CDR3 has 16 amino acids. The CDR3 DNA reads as TGTGCCAGCAGCTTAAGGTCCAGCGGTCTATCCTACGAGCAGTACTTC. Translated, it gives CASSLRSSGLSYEQYF.

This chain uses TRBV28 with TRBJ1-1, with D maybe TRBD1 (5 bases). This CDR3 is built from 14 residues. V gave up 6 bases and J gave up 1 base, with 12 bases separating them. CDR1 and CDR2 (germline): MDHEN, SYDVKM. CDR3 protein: CASRNGGRNTEAFF. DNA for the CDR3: TGTGCCAGCAGGAACGGGGGGAGGAACACTGAAGCTTTCTTT.

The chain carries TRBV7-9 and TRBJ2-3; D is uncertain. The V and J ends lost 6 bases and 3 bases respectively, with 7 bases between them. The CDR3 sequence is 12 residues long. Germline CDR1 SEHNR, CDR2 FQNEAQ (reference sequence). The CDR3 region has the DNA TGTGCCAGCAGACGAGAGACAGATACGCAGTATTTT. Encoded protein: CASRRETDTQYF.

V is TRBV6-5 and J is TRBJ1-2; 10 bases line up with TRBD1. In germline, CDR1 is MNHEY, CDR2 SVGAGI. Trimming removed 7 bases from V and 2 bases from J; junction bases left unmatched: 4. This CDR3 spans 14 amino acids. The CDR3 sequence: CASTRDRGNYGYTF. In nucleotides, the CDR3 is TGTGCCAGCACCCGGGACAGGGGAAACTATGGCTACACCTTC.

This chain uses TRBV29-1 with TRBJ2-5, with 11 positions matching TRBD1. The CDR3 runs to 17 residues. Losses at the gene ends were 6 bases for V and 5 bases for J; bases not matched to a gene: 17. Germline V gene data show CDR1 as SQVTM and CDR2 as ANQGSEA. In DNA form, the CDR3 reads TGCAGCGTCCCCACCAGTACCGGGACAGGGGGTTCGGAGACCCAGTACTTC. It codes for CSVPTSTGTGGSETQYF.

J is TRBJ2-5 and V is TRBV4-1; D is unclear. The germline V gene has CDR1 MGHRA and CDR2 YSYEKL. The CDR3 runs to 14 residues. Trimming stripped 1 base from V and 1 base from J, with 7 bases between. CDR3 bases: TGCGCCAGCAGCCAAGCGATATCCCAAGAGACCCAGTACTTC. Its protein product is CASSQAISQETQYF.

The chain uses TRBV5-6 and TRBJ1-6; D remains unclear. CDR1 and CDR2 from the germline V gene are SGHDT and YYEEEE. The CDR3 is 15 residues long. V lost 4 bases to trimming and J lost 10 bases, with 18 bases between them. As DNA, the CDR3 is TGTGCCAGCAGCCTGGGCCTGAATACCGGATCACCCCTCCACTTT. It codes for CASSLGLNTGSPLHF.

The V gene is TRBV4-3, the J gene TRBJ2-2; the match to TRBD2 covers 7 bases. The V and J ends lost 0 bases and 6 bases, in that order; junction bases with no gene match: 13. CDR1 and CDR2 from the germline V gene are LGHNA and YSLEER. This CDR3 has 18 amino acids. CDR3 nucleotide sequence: TGCGCCAGCAGCCAAGAGGGGCCTTGGCGGGAGCCATCCGGGGAGCTGTTTTTT. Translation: CASSQEGPWREPSGELFF.

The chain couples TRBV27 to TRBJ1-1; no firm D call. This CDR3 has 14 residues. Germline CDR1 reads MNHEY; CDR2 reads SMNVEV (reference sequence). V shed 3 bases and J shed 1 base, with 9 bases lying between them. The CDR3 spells CASSFHGGNTEAFF. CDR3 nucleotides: TGTGCCAGCAGTTTCCACGGAGGGAACACTGAAGCTTTCTTT.

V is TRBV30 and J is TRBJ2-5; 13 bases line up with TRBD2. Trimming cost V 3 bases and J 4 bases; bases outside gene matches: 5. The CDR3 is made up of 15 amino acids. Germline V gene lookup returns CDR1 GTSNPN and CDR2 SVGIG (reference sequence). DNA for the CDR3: TGTGCCTGGAGAGGGACTAGCGGGAAACGAGAGACCCAGTACTTC. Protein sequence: CAWRGTSGKRETQYF.

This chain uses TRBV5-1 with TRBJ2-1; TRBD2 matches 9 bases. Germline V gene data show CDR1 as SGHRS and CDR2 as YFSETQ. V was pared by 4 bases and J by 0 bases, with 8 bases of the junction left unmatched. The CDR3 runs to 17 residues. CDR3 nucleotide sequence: TGCGCCAGCAGCGTCCTAGCGGGGAAAAGCTCCTACAATGAGCAGTTCTTC. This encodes CASSVLAGKSSYNEQFF.

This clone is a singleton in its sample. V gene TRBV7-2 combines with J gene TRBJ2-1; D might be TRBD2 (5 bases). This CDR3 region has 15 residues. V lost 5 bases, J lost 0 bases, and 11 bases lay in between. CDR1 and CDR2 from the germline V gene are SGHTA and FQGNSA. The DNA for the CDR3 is TGTGCCAGCAGCGGGCAAGGGAGCTCCTACAATGAGCAGTTCTTC. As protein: CASSGQGSSYNEQFF. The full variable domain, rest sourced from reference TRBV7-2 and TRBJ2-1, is GAGVSQSPSNKVTEKGKDVELRCDPISGHTALYWYRQSLGQGLEFLIYFQGNSAPDKSGLPSDRFSAERTGGSVSTLTIQRTQQEDSAVYLCASSGQGSSYNEQFFGPGTRLTVL.

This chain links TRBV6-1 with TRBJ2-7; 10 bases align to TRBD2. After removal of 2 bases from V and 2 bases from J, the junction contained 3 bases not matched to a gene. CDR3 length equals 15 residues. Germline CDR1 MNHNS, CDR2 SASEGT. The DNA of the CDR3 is TGTGCCAGCAGTGAACTAGCGGGAGAACCCTACGAGCAGTACTTC. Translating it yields CASSELAGEPYEQYF.